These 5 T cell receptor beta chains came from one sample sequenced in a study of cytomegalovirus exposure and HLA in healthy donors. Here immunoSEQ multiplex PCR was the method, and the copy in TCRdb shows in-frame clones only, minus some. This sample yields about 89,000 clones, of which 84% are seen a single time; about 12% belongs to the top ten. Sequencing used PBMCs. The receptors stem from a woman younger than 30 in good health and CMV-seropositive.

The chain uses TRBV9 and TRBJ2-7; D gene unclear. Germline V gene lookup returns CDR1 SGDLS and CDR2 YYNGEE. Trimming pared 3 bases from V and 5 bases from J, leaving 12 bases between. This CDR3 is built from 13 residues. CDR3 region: CASSARPDNEQYF. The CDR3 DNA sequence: TGTGCCAGCAGCGCCCGCCCTGACAACGAGCAGTACTTC.

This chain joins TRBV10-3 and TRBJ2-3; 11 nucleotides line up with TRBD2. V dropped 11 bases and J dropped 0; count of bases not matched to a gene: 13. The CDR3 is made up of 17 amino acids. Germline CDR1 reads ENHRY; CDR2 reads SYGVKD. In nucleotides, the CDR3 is TGTGCCCCGATACTAGCGGGAGACCTAACTAGCACAGATACGCAGTATTTT. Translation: CAPILAGDLTSTDTQYF.

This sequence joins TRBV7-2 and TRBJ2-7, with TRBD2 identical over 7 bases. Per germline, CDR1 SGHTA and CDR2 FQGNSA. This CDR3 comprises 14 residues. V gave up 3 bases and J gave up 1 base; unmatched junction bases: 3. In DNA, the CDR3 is TGTGCCAGCAGCTTCGGTAGCGGGTCCTACGAGCAGTACTTC. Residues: CASSFGSGSYEQYF.

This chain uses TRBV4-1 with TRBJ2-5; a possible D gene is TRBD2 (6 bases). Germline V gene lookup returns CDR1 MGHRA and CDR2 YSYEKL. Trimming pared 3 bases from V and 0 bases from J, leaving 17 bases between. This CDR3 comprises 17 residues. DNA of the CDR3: TGCGCCAGCAGCCAGGGAGGTAACGGGGGACACCAAGAGACCCAGTACTTC. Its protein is CASSQGGNGGHQETQYF.

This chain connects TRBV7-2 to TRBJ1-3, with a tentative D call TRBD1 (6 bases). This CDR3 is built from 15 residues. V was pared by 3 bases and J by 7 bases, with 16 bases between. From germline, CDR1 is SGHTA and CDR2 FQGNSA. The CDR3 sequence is CASSLTSQGYNTIYF. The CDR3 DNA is TGTGCCAGCAGCTTGACCTCACAGGGCTATAACACCATATATTTT.